These 18 T cell receptor beta chains came from one sample sequenced in a study of read filtering for tumor transcriptome and immune sequencing. This library used roughly 400 ng RNA and molecular barcoded adaptors spanning alpha/delta and beta/gamma chains. TCRdb itself ran the reads through MiXCR, one entry per CDR3 protein. The data hold approximately 90,000 distinct CDR3 sequences, with 20% to 25% observed a single time. Sequenced material: a population of CD138-negative cells sorted from bone marrow. The origin of the receptors is a donor at least 40 years old with multiple myeloma.

In this sample, this clonotype turned up many times. V gene TRBV19 combines with J gene TRBJ2-6; D perhaps matches TRBD2 (5 bases). The CDR3 extends over 14 amino acids. Per the germline V gene, CDR1 is LNHDA and CDR2 is SQIVND (reference sequence). Trimming took 9 bases from V and 2 from J, leaving 11 bases between them. This chain's CDR3 is CASNTGTGANVLTF. Written as DNA, the CDR3 is TGTGCCAGCAATACGGGAACTGGGGCCAACGTCCTGACTTTC.

In its sample, this clonotype was seen many times. The J gene is TRBJ1-5, the V gene TRBV4-1; 10 bases agree with TRBD1. Germline V gene sequence: CDR1 MGHRA, CDR2 YSYEKL. The CDR3 covers 15 residues. After removal of 4 bases from V and 7 bases from J, the junction contained 7 bases not matched to a gene. The CDR3 DNA follows: TGCGCCAGCAGCCCCGAGGGACAGGGGACGCAGCCCCAGCATTTT. It encodes CASSPEGQGTQPQHF.

At least ten counts were recorded for this clonotype. V is TRBV28 and J is TRBJ2-2; D unclear. Deletions cut 3 bases from V and 7 bases from J, with 6 bases between. From germline, CDR1 is MDHEN and CDR2 SYDVKM. This CDR3 is 12 amino acids long. CDR3 region: CASSFRGGELFF. The CDR3 DNA follows: TGTGCCAGCAGTTTTAGAGGCGGGGAGCTGTTTTTT.

This clonotype appeared many times. The V call is TRBV6-5, the J call TRBJ2-5; 7 nucleotides agree with TRBD1. The CDR3 spans 15 residues. V lost 0 bases to trimming and J lost 4 bases; unmatched junction nucleotides: 5. Germline CDR1 is MNHEY and CDR2 is SVGAGI. In DNA, the CDR3 is TGTGCCAGCAGTTACTCTTACTCAGGGGGAGAGACCCAGTACTTC. Translated, it gives CASSYSYSGGETQYF.

This clonotype was picked up a small number of times. The gene calls are TRBV7-8 and TRBJ2-5; 12 positions agree with TRBD2. V shed 5 bases, J shed 4 bases, and the junction held 8 bases outside the gene matches. Germline V CDR1 and CDR2: SGHVS, FQNEAQ. This CDR3 comprises 16 residues. CDR3: CASSTASGGALETQYF. In DNA, the CDR3 is TGTGCCAGCAGCACGGCTAGCGGGGGGGCCTTAGAGACCCAGTACTTC.

There are many counts of this clonotype. V and J are TRBV5-1 and TRBJ2-6; D is ambiguous. The CDR3 is made up of 15 amino acids. The germline V gene has CDR1 SGHRS and CDR2 YFSETQ. Trimming removed 3 bases at V and 4 bases at J, with 11 bases between. The CDR3 sequence: CASSWTLQGANVLTF. CDR3 DNA: TGCGCCAGCAGCTGGACCCTGCAAGGGGCCAACGTCCTGACTTTC.

Turning to this clonotype: A much more abundant neighbour one base away suggests this may be a read error. The chain has TRBV5-1 and TRBJ2-6; D possibly corresponds to TRBD2 (6 bases). This CDR3 is 17 amino acids long. The germline CDR1 and CDR2 sequences are SGHRS and YFSETQ. V was cut by 1 base and J by 0 bases, with 11 bases left in between. CDR3 amino acids: CASSLIRESSGANVLTF. CDR3 nucleotide sequence: TGCGCCAGCAGCTTGATACGGGAGAGCTCTGGGGCCAACGTCCTGACTTTC.

With regard to this clonotype: One base away lies a much larger clone, so this may be a sequencing read error. This chain connects TRBV4-1 to TRBJ2-1; 8 bases align to TRBD1. The CDR3 is 15 amino acids. CDR1 is MGHRA, CDR2 YSYEKL, per germline. V lost 6 bases and J lost 6; bases outside the gene matches: 10. CDR3: CASSRTGWSANEQFF. The CDR3 coding sequence is TGCGCCAGCAGTCGGACAGGGTGGAGTGCCAATGAGCAGTTCTTC.

The table lists this clonotype with a few counts. V and J are TRBV6-5 and TRBJ2-7; TRBD2 is a possible D gene (6 bases). Germline V gene sequence: CDR1 MNHEY, CDR2 SVGAGI. The CDR3 totals 15 residues. The ends were cut back, 0 bases at V and 2 bases at J, with 11 bases in the middle. CDR3 bases: TGTGCCAGCAGTTACTCGCGCGGACTAACCTACGAGCAGTACTTC. Its protein product is CASSYSRGLTYEQYF.

This clonotype was recorded a few times. The V gene is TRBV20-1, the J gene TRBJ1-5; no definite D call. CDR1 and CDR2 from the germline V gene are DFQATT and SNEGSKA (reference sequence). This CDR3 is built from 14 residues. Between the trimmed V and J ends, which lost 3 bases and 0 bases, there was a span of 9 bases. CDR3 DNA sequence: TGCAGTGCTAGGCATCCTTATAGCAATCAGCCCCAGCATTTT. Its translation is CSARHPYSNQPQHF.

This clonotype has ten or more counts. The gene calls are TRBV6-1 and TRBJ2-2; D is unclear. With 4 bases removed from V and 1 base from J, the gap between germline ends came to 13 bases. This CDR3 comprises 16 residues. CDR1 is MNHNS, CDR2 SASEGT, per germline. CDR3 in DNA: TGTGCCAGCAGTGCCCAGGCGCTACTGAACACCGGGGAGCTGTTTTTT. It yields the protein CASSAQALLNTGELFF.

In this sample, this clonotype turned up many times. The chain employs TRBV29-1 and TRBJ2-1; 8 positions match TRBD1. V was pared by 1 base and J by 7 bases, with 6 bases of the junction left unmatched. Germline V lookup: CDR1 SQVTM, CDR2 ANQGSEA. This CDR3 is 14 amino acids long. CDR3 sequence (DNA): TGCAGCGTTGAAGGACAGGGGTCAACTAATGAGCAGTTCTTC. This encodes CSVEGQGSTNEQFF.

This clonotype turned up a few times. The chain has TRBV19 and TRBJ2-1; 7 bases map to TRBD2. CDR3 length equals 16 residues. CDR1 and CDR2 (germline): LNHDA, SQIVND (reference sequence). V was clipped by 3 bases and J by 0 bases; unmatched bases: 5. CDR3 in DNA: TGTGCCAGTAGTATCTCTAGCGGAGGCTCCTACAATGAGCAGTTCTTC. Its translation: CASSISSGGSYNEQFF.

This clonotype appeared many times. The chain carries TRBV30 and TRBJ2-1, with a weak D call TRBD1 (6 bases). V was clipped by 6 bases and J by 7 bases, with 16 bases between them. The CDR3 loop spans 13 amino acids. CDR1 GTSNPN and CDR2 SVGIG come from the germline V gene (reference sequence). CDR3 residues: CACKGDLLNEQFF. The CDR3 DNA reads as TGTGCCTGCAAGGGGGACCTGTTGAATGAGCAGTTCTTC.

In its sample, this clonotype was seen once. At one end the junction does not follow the germline gene, possibly because of a read error. This chain links TRBV5-1 with TRBJ2-3; 7 bases are shared with TRBD2. Germline assignment: CDR1 SGHRS and CDR2 YFSETQ. The CDR3 has 17 amino acids. The CDR3 protein is CASQRGQRDQKSDTQCF. The CDR3 bases are TGCGCCAGTCAGCGGGGCCAACGGGATCAGAAATCGGATACGCAGTGTTTT.

This clonotype was seen ten or more times. The V call is TRBV20-1, the J call TRBJ2-1; no firm D call. This CDR3 contains 14 residues. Trimming took 0 bases from V and 3 from J, leaving 9 bases between them. From germline, CDR1 is DFQATT and CDR2 SNEGSKA (reference sequence). The CDR3 DNA reads TGCAGTGCTAGAGAATCGTGGAACTACAATGAGCAGTTCTTC. Translation gives CSARESWNYNEQFF.

This clonotype was detected only a few times. The chain couples TRBV7-9 to TRBJ2-3; tentatively, D is TRBD1 or TRBD2 (5 bases each). Trimming shortened V by 3 bases and J by 0 bases, and 13 bases separated the two germline ends. This CDR3 contains 16 residues. Germline loops: CDR1 SEHNR, CDR2 FQNEAQ (reference sequence). The CDR3 spells CASSFHRDLSTDTQYF. CDR3 coding DNA: TGTGCCAGCAGCTTCCACCGGGACCTCAGCACAGATACGCAGTATTTT.

This clonotype was recorded many times. The chain has TRBV12-3 or TRBV12-4 and TRBJ2-1, with D uncertain. V was shortened by 3 bases and J by 7 bases, with 16 bases between the two germline ends. The CDR3 runs to 15 residues. CDR3 region: CASSFQQIPGNEQFF. The CDR3 nucleotides read TGTGCCAGCAGTTTCCAACAAATCCCCGGAAATGAGCAGTTCTTC.